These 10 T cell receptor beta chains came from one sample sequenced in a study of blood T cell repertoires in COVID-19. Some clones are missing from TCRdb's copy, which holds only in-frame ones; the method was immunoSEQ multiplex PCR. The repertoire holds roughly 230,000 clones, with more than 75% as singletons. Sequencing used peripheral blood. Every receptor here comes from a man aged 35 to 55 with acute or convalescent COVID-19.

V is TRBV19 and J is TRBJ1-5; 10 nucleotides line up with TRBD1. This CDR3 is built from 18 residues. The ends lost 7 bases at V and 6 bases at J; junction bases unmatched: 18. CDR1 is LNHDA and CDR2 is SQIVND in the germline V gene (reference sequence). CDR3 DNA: TGTGCCAGTAAACAGGGACAGGGGATGGGGACTAGAGGTCAGCCCCAGCATTTT. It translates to CASKQGQGMGTRGQPQHF.

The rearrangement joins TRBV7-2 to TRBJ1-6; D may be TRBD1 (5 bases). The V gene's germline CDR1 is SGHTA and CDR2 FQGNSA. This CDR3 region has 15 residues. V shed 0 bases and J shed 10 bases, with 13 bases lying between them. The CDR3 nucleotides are TGTGCCAGCAGCTTAGCGTTCGGGGGAAGATCACCCCTCCACTTT. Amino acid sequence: CASSLAFGGRSPLHF.

The CDR3 loop reads CASSLRNIPGTGFGQPQHF. The DNA of the CDR3 is TGTGCCAGCAGTCTAAGGAACATTCCCGGGACAGGGTTCGGGCAGCCCCAGCATTTT. The rearrangement links TRBV28 to TRBJ1-5; 9 bases are shared with TRBD1. This CDR3 contains 19 residues. The V segment lost 5 bases and the J segment 7 bases; nucleotides outside the gene matches: 21. The germline CDR1 and CDR2 sequences are MDHEN and SYDVKM.

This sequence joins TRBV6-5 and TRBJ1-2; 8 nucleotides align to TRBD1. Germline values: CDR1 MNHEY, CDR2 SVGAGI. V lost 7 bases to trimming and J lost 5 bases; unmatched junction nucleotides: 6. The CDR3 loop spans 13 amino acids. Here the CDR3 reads CASTRDRFYGYTF. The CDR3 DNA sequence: TGTGCCAGCACCAGGGACAGGTTTTATGGCTACACCTTC.

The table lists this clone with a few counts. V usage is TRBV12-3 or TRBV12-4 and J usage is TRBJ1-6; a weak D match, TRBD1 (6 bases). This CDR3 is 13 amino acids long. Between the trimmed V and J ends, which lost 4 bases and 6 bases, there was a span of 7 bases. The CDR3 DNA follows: TGTGCCAGCAGTTCAGGGGTTAATTCACCCCTCCACTTT. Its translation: CASSSGVNSPLHF.

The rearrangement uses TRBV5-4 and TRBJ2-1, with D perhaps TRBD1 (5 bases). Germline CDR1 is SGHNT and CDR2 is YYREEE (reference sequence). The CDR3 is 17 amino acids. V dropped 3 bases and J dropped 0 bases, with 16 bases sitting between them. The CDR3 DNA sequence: TGTGCCAGCAGCTCCTCTTCGCAGGGCCGCTCCTACAATGAGCAGTTCTTC. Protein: CASSSSSQGRSYNEQFF.

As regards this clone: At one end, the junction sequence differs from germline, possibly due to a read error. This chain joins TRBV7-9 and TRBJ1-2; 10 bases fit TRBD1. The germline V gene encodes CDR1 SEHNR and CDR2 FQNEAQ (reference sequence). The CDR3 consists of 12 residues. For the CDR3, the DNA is TGTGCCAGCAGCTCCTCGACAGGGGGCTCTTCCTTC. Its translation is CASSSSTGGSSF. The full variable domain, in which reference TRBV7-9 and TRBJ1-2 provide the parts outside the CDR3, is DTGVSQNPRHKITKRGQNVTFRCDPISEHNRLYWYRQTLGQGPEFLTYFQNEAQLEKSRLLSDRFSAERPKGSFSTLEIQRTEQGDSAMYLCASSSSTGGSSFGSGTRLTVV.

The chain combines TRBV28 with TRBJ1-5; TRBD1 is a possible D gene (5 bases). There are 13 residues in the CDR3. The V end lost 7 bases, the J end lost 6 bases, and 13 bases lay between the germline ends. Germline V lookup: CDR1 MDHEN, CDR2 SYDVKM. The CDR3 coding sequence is TGTGCCAGCATGGGAGGGGCGGGTCAGCCCCAGCATTTT. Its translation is CASMGGAGQPQHF.

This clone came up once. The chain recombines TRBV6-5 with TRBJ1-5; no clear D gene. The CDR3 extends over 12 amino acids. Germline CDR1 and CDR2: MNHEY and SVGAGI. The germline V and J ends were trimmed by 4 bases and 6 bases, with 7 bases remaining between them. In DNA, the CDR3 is TGTGCCAGCAGTTCCCGGGGTCAGCCCCAGCATTTT. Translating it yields CASSSRGQPQHF.

CDR3 in DNA: TGTGCCAGCAGTGGACGACAGGGGAGTGAAGCTTTCTTT. Translated, it gives CASSGRQGSEAFF. The V call is TRBV6-4, the J call TRBJ1-1; 8 positions agree with TRBD1. The J segment lost 7 bases and the V segment lost 4 bases, leaving 5 bases of the junction unmatched. CDR1 and CDR2 (germline): MRHNA, SNTAGT. This CDR3 spans 13 amino acids.